This entry is about one T cell receptor (beta chain). Its antigen is unidentified. The sample belongs to a study of CD8+ T cells in alopecia areata. The wider study: Tofacitinib was taken orally by treated patients, and the dose was 5 to 10 mg twice daily. Study-level points and caveats: Lesional tissue from the scalp (especially in alopecia totalis/universalis) showed higher clonality than normal scalp.

Extraction of RNA preceded its reverse transcription into cDNA, which served as the sequencing template. Clones were sequenced by immunoSEQ multiplex PCR, and TCRdb holds only the in-frame ones, with some missing. The table lists about 74,000 clones, about 30% of them singletons. The CDR3 is 16 amino acids. V was shortened by 0 bases and J by 0 bases, with 11 bases between the two germline ends. CDR1 is SGHVS, CDR2 FQNEAQ, per germline. Sample treatment: oral pan-JAK inhibitor, 5-10 mg twice daily. The study team obtained lesional scalp punch biopsies and peripheral blood from alopecia areata patients.

The sample consisted of CD8+ T cells sorted from blood, taken at week 4, from a patient treated with tofacitinib. This chain uses TRBV7-8 with TRBJ2-5; TRBD1 is a possible D gene (5 bases). The receptor was derived from a human donor with alopecia areata. The chain's CDR3 is CASSLAAGLNQETQYF. CDR3 DNA: TGTGCCAGCAGCTTAGCAGCAGGGTTGAACCAAGAGACCCAGTACTTC.